This T cell receptor (beta chain) was observed in a study of T cell changes during pregnancy in multiple sclerosis. This CDR3 spans 18 amino acids. Per the germline V gene, CDR1 is MDHEN and CDR2 is SYDVKM. V was shortened by 6 bases and J by 0 bases, with 20 bases between the two germline ends. Sequencing used immunoSEQ multiplex PCR; TCRdb keeps in-frame clones, though not all of them. The sample holds around 72,000 clones, about 89% seen once. The TCR originated in a female donor with multiple sclerosis, enrolled in a pregnancy study. This material consisted of CD4+ T cells from peripheral blood mononuclear cells, taken before pregnancy. J is TRBJ1-4 and V is TRBV28; a possible D gene is TRBD1 (6 bases). The DNA for the CDR3 is TGTGCCAGCAGCCCTTACTCCGACAGGCTTTCAACTAATGAAAAACTGTTTTTT. Its protein is CASSPYSDRLSTNEKLFF.